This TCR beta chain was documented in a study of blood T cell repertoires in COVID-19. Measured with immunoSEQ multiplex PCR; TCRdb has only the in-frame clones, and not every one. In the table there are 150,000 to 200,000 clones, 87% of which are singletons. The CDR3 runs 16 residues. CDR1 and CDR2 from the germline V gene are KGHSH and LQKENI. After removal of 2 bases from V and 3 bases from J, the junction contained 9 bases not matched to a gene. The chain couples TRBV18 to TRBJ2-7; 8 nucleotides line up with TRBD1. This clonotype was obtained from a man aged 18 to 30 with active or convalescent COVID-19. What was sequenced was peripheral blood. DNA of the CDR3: TGTGCCAGCTCACCAGCCCGGGACAGGACAATCTACGAGCAGTACTTC. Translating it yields CASSPARDRTIYEQYF.